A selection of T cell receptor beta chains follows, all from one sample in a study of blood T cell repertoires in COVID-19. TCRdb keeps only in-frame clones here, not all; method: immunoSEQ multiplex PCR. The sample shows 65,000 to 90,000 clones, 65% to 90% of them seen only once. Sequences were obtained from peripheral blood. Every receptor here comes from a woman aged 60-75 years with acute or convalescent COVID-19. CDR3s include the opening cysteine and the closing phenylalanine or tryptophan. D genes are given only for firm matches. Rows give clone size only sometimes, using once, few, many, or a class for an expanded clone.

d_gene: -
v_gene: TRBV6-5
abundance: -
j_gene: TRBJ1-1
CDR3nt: TGTGCCAGCAGTTACCGTAAGGAGTGGAACACTGAAGCTTTCTTT
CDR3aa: CASSYRKEWNTEAFF

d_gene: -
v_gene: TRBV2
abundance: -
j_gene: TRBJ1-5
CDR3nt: TGTGCCAGCAGTGATCAGGGAACCAATCAGCCCCAGCATTTT
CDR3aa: CASSDQGTNQPQHF

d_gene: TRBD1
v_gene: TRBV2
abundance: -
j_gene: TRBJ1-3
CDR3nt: TGTGCCAGCAGTGAAGCGCGACAGGGTCGACAGTATTTT
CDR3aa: CASSEARQGRQYF

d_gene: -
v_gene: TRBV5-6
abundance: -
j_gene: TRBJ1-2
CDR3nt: TGTGCCAGCGCCCTTGGGGCAGGGGAATTCTATGGCTACACCTTC
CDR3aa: CASALGAGEFYGYTF

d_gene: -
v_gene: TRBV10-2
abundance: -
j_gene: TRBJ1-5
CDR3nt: TGCGCCAGCAGTGAGGCGAGGGAACGGGATCAGCCCCAGCATTTT
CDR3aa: CASSEARERDQPQHF

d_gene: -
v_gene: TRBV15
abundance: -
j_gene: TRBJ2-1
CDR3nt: TGTGCCACCAGCAGAGATAACGGGGTATACAATGAGCAGTTCTTC
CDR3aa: CATSRDNGVYNEQFF

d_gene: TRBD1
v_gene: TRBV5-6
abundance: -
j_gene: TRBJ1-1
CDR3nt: TGTGCCAGCAGCTTTTACGGGACAGATGACACTGAAGCTTTCTTT
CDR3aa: CASSFYGTDDTEAFF

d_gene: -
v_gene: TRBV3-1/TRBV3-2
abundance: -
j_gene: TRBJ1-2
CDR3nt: TGTGCCAGCAGCCAATCCTGGGAGGTAAACTATGGCTACACCTTC
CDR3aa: CASSQSWEVNYGYTF

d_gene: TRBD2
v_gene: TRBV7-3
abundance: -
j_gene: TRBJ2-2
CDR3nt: TGTGCCAGCAGCTTAAATCCAGCGGGGGGCCCGAACACCGGGGAGCTGTTTTTT
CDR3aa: CASSLNPAGGPNTGELFF

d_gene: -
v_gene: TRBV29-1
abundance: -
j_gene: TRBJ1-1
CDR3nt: TGCAGCGTTCGGGTCTCGGGCACTGAAGCTTTCTTT
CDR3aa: CSVRVSGTEAFF

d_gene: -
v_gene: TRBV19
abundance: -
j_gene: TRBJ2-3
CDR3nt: TGTGCCAGTAGTATTAAAGGGAGTGACACAGATACGCAGTATTTT
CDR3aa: CASSIKGSDTDTQYF

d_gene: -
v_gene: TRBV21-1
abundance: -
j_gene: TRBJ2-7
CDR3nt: TGTGCCAGCAGCAAAAGGGGGACCCTCCATGGGGGCTACGAGCAGTACTTC
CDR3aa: CASSKRGTLHGGYEQYF

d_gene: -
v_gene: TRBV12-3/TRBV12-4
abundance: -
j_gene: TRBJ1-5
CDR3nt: TGTGCCAGCAACGTGCAGGGCAATCAGCCCCAGCATTTT
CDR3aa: CASNVQGNQPQHF

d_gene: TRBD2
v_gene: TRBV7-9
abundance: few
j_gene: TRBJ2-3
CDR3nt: TGTGCCAGCAGCTACCGGACTAGCGGGGACGGTGGGGATACGCAGTATTTT
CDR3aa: CASSYRTSGDGGDTQYF

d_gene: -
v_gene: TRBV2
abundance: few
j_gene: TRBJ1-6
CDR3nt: TGTGCCAGCAGTGAAGCCCGGGGGGGTTTTTCACCCCTCCACTTT
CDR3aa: CASSEARGGFSPLHF

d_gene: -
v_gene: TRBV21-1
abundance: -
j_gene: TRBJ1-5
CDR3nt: TGTGCCAGCAAGGGACTTAGCAATCAGCCCCAGCATTTT
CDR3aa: CASKGLSNQPQHF

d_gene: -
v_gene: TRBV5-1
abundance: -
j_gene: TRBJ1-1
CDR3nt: TGCGCCAGCAGCTTCAGAAGCGGGGGGACTGAAGCTTTCTTT
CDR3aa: CASSFRSGGTEAFF

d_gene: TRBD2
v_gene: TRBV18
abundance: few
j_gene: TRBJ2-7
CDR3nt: TGTGCCAGCTCACGGAGTACTAGCGGGGGCTCCTACGAGCAGTACTTC
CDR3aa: CASSRSTSGGSYEQYF

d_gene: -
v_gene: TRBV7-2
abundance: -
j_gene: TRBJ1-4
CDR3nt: TGTGCCAGCAGCCCCTCAGCAACTAATGAAAAACTGTTTTTT
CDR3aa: CASSPSATNEKLFF

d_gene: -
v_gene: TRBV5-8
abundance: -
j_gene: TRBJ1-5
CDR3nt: TGTGCCAGCAGCTTGATCGGGGGGCCGTCGAGCAATCAGCCCCAGCATTTT
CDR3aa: CASSLIGGPSSNQPQHF

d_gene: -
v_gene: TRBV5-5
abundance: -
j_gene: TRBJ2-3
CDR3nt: TGTGCCAGCAGCCAGTCCGGGACTGTGAATGCAGATACGCAGTATTTT
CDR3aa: CASSQSGTVNADTQYF

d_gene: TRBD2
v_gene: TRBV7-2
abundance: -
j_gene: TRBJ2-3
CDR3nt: TGTGCCAGCAGCACAGCGGTGGCGGGGCCGGGGGGAGATACGCAGTATTTT
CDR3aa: CASSTAVAGPGGDTQYF

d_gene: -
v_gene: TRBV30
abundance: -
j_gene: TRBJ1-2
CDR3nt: TGTGCCTGGAGTGTCGGGGAACATGGCTACACCTTC
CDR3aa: CAWSVGEHGYTF

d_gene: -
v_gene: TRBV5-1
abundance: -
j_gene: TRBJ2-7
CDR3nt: TGCGCCAGCAGCCCGGGGAAGGGTTTCGGCTACGAGCAGTACTTC
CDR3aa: CASSPGKGFGYEQYF

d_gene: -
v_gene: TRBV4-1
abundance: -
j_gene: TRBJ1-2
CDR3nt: TGCGCCAGCAGCCAAGTCGTAGGGGACTATGGCTACACCTTC
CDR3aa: CASSQVVGDYGYTF

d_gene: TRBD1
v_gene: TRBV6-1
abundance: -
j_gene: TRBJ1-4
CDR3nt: TGTGCCAGCAGAACAGGGGCCACTAATGAAAAACTGTTTTTT
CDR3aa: CASRTGATNEKLFF

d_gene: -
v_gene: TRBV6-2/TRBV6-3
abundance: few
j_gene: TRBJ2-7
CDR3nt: TGTGCCAGCAGTCCCGGACAGACCTACGAGCAGTACTTC
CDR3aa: CASSPGQTYEQYF

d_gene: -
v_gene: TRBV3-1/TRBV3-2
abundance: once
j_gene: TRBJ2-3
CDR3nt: TGTGCCAGCAGCTGGGGGGACGACCGCACAGATACGCAGTATTTT
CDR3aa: CASSWGDDRTDTQYF

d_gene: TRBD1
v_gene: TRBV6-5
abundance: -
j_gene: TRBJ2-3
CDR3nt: TGTGCCAGCAGACAGACAGGGTTTCTCACAGATACGCAGTATTTT
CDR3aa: CASRQTGFLTDTQYF

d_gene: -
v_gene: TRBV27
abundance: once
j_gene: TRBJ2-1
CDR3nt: TGTGCCAGCAGTTTAGCGGGCAATGAGCAGTTCTTC
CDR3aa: CASSLAGNEQFF

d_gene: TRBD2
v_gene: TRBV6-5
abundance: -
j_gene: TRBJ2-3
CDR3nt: TGTGCCAGCAGTTCCACTAGCGGGGGCCCCGATACGCAGTATTTT
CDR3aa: CASSSTSGGPDTQYF

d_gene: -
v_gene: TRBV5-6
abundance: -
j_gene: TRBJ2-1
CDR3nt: TGTGCCAGCAGCAACCCGAGAGGTGAGCAGTTCTTC
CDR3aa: CASSNPRGEQFF

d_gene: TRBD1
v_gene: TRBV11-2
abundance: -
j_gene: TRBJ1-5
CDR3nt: TGTGCCAGCAGCTTGGGACAGGGGGCTTACAATCAGCCCCAGCATTTT
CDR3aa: CASSLGQGAYNQPQHF

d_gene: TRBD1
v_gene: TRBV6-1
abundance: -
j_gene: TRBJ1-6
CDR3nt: TGTGCCAGCAGTGAAGGGACAGGGGGCAATTCACCCCTCCACTTT
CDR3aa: CASSEGTGGNSPLHF

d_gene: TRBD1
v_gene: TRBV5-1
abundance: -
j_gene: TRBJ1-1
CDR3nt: TGCGCCAGCAGAAGCGGACAGGGAGGGAACACTGAAGCTTTCTTT
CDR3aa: CASRSGQGGNTEAFF

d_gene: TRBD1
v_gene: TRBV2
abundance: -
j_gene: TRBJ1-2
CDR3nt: TGTGCCAGCAGTGAATCGACAGGGGAGGGGGATGGCTACACCTTC
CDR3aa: CASSESTGEGDGYTF

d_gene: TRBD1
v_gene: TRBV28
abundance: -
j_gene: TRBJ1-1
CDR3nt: TGTGCCAGCAGTTTCGACAGGGGGCTCACTGAAGCTTTCTTT
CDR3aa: CASSFDRGLTEAFF

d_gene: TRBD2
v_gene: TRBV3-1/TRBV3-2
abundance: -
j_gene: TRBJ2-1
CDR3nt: TGTGCCAGCAGCCAAGGACTAGCGAGAAAGTTCTTC
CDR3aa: CASSQGLARKFF

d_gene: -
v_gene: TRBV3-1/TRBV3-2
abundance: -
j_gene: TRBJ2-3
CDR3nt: TGTGCCAGCAGCGAGGGGGGGGGCACAGATACGCAGTATTTT
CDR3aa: CASSEGGGTDTQYF

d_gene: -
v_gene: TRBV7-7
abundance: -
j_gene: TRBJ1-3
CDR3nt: TGTGCCAGCAGCCCACAGGGCCCTGGAAACACCATATATTTT
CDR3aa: CASSPQGPGNTIYF

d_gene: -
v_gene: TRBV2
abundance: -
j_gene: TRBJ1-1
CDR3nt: TGTGCCAGCAGCCTCGGGAACACTGAAGCTTTCTTT
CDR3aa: CASSLGNTEAFF

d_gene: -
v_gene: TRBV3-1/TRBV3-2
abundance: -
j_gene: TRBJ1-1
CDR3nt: TGTGCCAGCAGCCAATCAGGGATGGGTGAAGCTTTCTTT
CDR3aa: CASSQSGMGEAFF

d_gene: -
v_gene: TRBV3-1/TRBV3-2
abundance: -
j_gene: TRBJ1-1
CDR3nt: TGTGCCAGCAGCCAGAGCGGGCACACTGAAGCTTTCTTT
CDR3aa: CASSQSGHTEAFF

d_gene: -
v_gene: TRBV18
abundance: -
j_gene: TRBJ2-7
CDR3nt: TGTGCCAGCTCACCGGGGACTCTAAGCTCCTACGAGCAGTACTTC
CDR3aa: CASSPGTLSSYEQYF

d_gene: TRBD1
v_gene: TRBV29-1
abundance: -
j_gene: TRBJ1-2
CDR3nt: TGCAGCGTGGAGGGGACAGGGACCAACTATGGCTACACCTTC
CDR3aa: CSVEGTGTNYGYTF

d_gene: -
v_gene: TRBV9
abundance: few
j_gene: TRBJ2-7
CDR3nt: TGTGCCAGCAGCGTAGAAGGGGCCTCCAGATACGAGCAGTACTTC
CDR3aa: CASSVEGASRYEQYF

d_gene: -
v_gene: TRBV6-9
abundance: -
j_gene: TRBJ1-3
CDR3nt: TGTGCCAGCAGTTCCCGGGCCTCAGACAGAACAGATTTT
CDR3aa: CASSSRASDRTDF

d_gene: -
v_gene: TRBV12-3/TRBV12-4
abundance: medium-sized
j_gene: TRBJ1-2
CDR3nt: TGTGCCAGCAGTTCCTCGACAGGCTATGGCTACACCTTC
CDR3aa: CASSSSTGYGYTF

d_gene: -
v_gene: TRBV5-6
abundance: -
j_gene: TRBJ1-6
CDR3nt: TGTGCCAGCAGCTTGGTTGGAGTTGGGAATTCACCCCTCCACTTT
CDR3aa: CASSLVGVGNSPLHF

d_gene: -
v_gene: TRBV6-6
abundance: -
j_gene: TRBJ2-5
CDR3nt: TGTGCCAGCAGGCGCATTGGGAGTACTGTAGAGACCCAGTACTTC
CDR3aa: CASRRIGSTVETQYF

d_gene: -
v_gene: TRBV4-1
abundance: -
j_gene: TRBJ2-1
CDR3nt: TGCGCCAGCAGCCGAGACTATGAGCAGTTCTTC
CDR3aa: CASSRDYEQFF

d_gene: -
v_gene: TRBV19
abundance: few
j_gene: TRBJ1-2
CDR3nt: TGTGCCAGTAGTATAACCTACGGTGGCTACACCTTC
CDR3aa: CASSITYGGYTF

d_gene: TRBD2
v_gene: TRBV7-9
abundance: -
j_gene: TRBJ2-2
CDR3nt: TGTGCCAGCAGCTTAACTTCCGGACTAGGGTCCGGGGAGCTGTTTTTT
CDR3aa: CASSLTSGLGSGELFF

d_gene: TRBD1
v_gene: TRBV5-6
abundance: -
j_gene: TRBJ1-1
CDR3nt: TGTGCCAGCAGCTTGGGACAGGGGTCTACCAGGCCCGAAGCTTTCTTT
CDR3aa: CASSLGQGSTRPEAFF

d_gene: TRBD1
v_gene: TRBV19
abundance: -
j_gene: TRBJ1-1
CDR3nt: TGTGCCAGTAGACCGTACCAACCGGGACAGCAGAACACTGAAGCTTTCTTT
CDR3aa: CASRPYQPGQQNTEAFF

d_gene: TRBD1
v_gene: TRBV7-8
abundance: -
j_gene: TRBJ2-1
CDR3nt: TGTGCCAGCAGCCGATTCTCCCGGGACAGGGGCCACTACAATGAGCAGTTCTTC
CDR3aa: CASSRFSRDRGHYNEQFF

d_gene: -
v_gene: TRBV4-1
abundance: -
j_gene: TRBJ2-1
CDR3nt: TGCGCCAGCAGCCAAGATCGACGCATAGGAGTAGCCTACAATGAGCAGTTCTTC
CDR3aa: CASSQDRRIGVAYNEQFF

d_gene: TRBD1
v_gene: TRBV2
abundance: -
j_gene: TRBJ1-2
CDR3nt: TGTGCCAGCAGGCGGACAGGGTCTGGCTATGGCTACACCTTC
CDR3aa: CASRRTGSGYGYTF

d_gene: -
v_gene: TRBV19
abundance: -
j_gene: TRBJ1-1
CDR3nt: TGTGCCAGTAGTATGGCAACAGGGTCCGAAAAAGCTTTCTTT
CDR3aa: CASSMATGSEKAFF